This T cell receptor (beta chain) was obtained from a study of shared clonotypes between healthy human individuals. The repertoire was sequenced with immunoSEQ multiplex PCR; TCRdb's copy has only in-frame clones and lacks some. In the table there are millions of clones, approximately 93% of which are singletons. Unmatched junction bases numbered 12, after V lost 7 bases and J lost 9 bases. Germline V gene sequence: CDR1 MDHEN, CDR2 SYDVKM. The CDR3 runs 14 residues. Splitting of CD4+ cells produced CD45RA+ naive and CD45RA-negative memory subsets. Sequenced material: naive CD4+ T cells from PBMCs. Subset denoted: CD45RA+ positively selected. The sequence was obtained from a young man in good health. Some clones in this sample may be carry-over from other donors' samples. J is TRBJ1-5 and V is TRBV28; 7 bases are shared with TRBD1. CDR3 DNA sequence: TGTGCCAGCACCCTACAGGGGTCCCACCGGCCCCAGCATTTT. Protein product: CASTLQGSHRPQHF.